The sample holds a few counts of the clone carrying this T cell receptor beta chain. Its antigen is still unknown. These data are taken from a study of memory CD4+ T cells and cytomegalovirus serostatus. The sort gate was single viable CD3+CD4+CD8-CD45RO+ cells for memory CD4+ T cells. Serostatus was set by detecting CMV pp150, pp28, p38, p52 IgG. Methods used by the authors: Out-of-frame sequences were removed, leaving around 2,000,000 distinct TCRbeta sequences. The method was immunoSEQ multiplex PCR; TCRdb's version includes in-frame clones alone and lacks a portion of them. V and J calls and clone size come straight from that table; D and trimming were deduced from the DNA. The table shows around 40,000 clones, with roughly 78% occurring only once. This CDR3 comprises 16 residues. Germline-derived CDR1 and CDR2 are SEHNR and FQNEAQ (reference sequence). V lost 5 bases, J lost 3 bases, and 8 bases stayed unmatched.

Findings and limits, study-wide: Median bootstrapped AUC for CMV status was about 0.94 originally, about 0.9 US-trained.

The sample taken for sequencing was memory CD4+ T cells from blood. The rearrangement links TRBV7-9 to TRBJ2-7, with 12 bases matching TRBD1. The source of this sequence is an adult in good health and CMV-seronegative. In DNA, the CDR3 is TGTGCCAGCAGCAGAGGGACAGGGGGCCGCCGCTACGAGCAGTACTTC. It specifies CASSRGTGGRRYEQYF.